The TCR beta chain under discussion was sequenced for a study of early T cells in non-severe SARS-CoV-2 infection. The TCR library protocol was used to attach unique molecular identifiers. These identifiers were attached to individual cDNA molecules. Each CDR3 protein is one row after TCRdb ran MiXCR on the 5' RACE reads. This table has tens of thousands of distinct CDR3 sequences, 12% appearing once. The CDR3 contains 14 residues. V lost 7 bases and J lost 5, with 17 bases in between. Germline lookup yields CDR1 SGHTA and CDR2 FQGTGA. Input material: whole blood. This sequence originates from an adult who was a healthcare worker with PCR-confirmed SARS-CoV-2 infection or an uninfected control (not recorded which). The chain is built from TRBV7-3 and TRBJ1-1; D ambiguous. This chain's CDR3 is CASTESLGSTEAFF. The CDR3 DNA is TGTGCCAGCACTGAATCCTTAGGGAGTACTGAAGCTTTCTTT.